This entry concerns a single T cell receptor (beta chain). Time point reported: after trial treatment. The treatment denotes: LDRT plus nivolumab, ipilimumab, low-dose cyclophosphamide and aspirin (RACIN trial). Along with nivolumab and ipilimumab, donors received aspirin, low-dose cyclophosphamide and low-dose radiotherapy. Using a constant-region primer together with a V-primer adapter, TCRs were subjected to roughly 18 PCR cycles of amplification. Following isolation, mRNA was amplified via in vitro transcription. TCRdb re-called the reads with MiXCR, one entry per CDR3 protein. Of roughly 50,000 distinct CDR3 sequences listed, around 34% were seen once; the top ten hold 8.2%. This entry is derived from a study of low-dose radiotherapy and immunotherapy resistance in tumors. Study overall: Cohort 1 patients were irradiated with 0.5 Gy fractions every 2 weeks to 6.5 Gy total. Every two weeks, one day ahead of radiation and immunotherapy, cyclophosphamide 200 mg/m2 was given (intravenously).

The CDR3 spans 16 residues. Germline-derived CDR1 and CDR2 are LGHDT and YNNKEL (reference sequence). The V and J ends lost 4 bases and 1 base, in that order; junction bases with no gene match: 6. Sample: PBMCs, taken after low-dose radiotherapy plus immunotherapy. This sequence originates from a male donor with rectosigmoid adenocarcinoma. V and J are TRBV3-1 and TRBJ2-7, with 11 bases that match TRBD2. The CDR3 DNA reads TGTGCCAGCAGCCGATCTAGCGGGGGGACTTCCTACGAGCAGTACTTC. Amino acids: CASSRSSGGTSYEQYF.